The rows below give T cell receptor beta chains drawn from one sample of a study of T cells in Graves' hyperthyroidism and ophthalmopathy. TCRdb itself ran the multiplex PCR reads through MiXCR, one entry per CDR3 protein. The data show nearly 600,000 distinct CDR3 sequences, over 11% seen once. The specimen sequenced was blood. The receptors were gathered from a woman between 25 and 40 years old with Graves' hyperthyroidism that later progressed to Graves' ophthalmopathy. CDR3s include the opening cysteine and the closing phenylalanine or tryptophan. Each record gives: clone size, J gene, D gene, V gene, CDR3 protein, CDR3 DNA. D genes are given only for firm matches. Size tells how often a clone was seen (once, few, many) or the class of an expanded clone, and some rows leave it out.

abundance: NA
j_gene: TRBJ1-5
d_gene: NA
v_gene: TRBV19
CDR3aa: CASSPFGNSNQPQHF
CDR3nt: TGTGCCAGTAGTCCTTTTGGGAATAGCAATCAGCCCCAGCATTTT

abundance: many
j_gene: TRBJ2-1
d_gene: TRBD1
v_gene: TRBV30
CDR3aa: CAWSVQGSEQFF
CDR3nt: TGTGCCTGGAGTGTACAGGGGAGTGAGCAGTTCTTC

abundance: NA
j_gene: TRBJ2-5
d_gene: TRBD2
v_gene: TRBV11-2
CDR3aa: CASSLDLGLERTQYF
CDR3nt: TGTGCCAGCAGCTTAGACCTCGGACTAGAGAGAACCCAGTACTTC

abundance: NA
j_gene: TRBJ1-2
d_gene: TRBD1
v_gene: TRBV28
CDR3aa: CASSSWTGGRSGYTF
CDR3nt: TGTGCCAGCAGTTCTTGGACAGGTGGACGAAGCGGCTACACCTTC

abundance: NA
j_gene: TRBJ2-1
d_gene: NA
v_gene: TRBV19
CDR3aa: CATALTRFSYNEQFF
CDR3nt: TGTGCCACCGCCCTGACTAGATTCTCCTACAATGAGCAGTTCTTC

abundance: many
j_gene: TRBJ1-2
d_gene: NA
v_gene: TRBV20-1
CDR3aa: CSATEGVNYGYTF
CDR3nt: TGCAGTGCTACCGAAGGGGTTAACTATGGCTACACCTTC

abundance: many
j_gene: TRBJ2-5
d_gene: NA
v_gene: TRBV7-3
CDR3aa: CASSLNGGVETQYF
CDR3nt: TGTGCCAGCAGCTTAAATGGGGGCGTCGAGACCCAGTACTTC

abundance: many
j_gene: TRBJ1-2
d_gene: NA
v_gene: TRBV19
CDR3aa: CASTASDYGYTF
CDR3nt: TGTGCCAGTACCGCGAGTGACTATGGCTACACCTTC

abundance: NA
j_gene: TRBJ1-3
d_gene: NA
v_gene: TRBV2
CDR3aa: CASGSGNTIYF
CDR3nt: TGTGCCAGCGGGAGCGGAAACACCATATATTTT

abundance: NA
j_gene: TRBJ2-4
d_gene: NA
v_gene: TRBV2
CDR3aa: CASKDGSKGNIQYF
CDR3nt: TGTGCCAGCAAGGACGGGTCTAAGGGAAACATTCAGTACTTC

abundance: NA
j_gene: TRBJ2-7
d_gene: TRBD1
v_gene: TRBV28
CDR3aa: CASSLPSPSGQPLTSEQYF
CDR3nt: TGTGCCAGCAGTTTACCCAGTCCGTCGGGACAGCCCTTGACCAGCGAGCAGTACTTC

abundance: NA
j_gene: TRBJ1-5
d_gene: TRBD1
v_gene: TRBV19
CDR3aa: CASTLLQGGNQPQHF
CDR3nt: TGTGCCAGTACCCTCCTGCAGGGGGGCAATCAGCCCCAGCATTTT

abundance: many
j_gene: TRBJ1-2
d_gene: NA
v_gene: TRBV11-3
CDR3aa: CASSSIQGIKANYGYTF
CDR3nt: TGTGCCAGCAGCTCAATCCAGGGGATTAAGGCTAACTATGGCTACACCTTC

abundance: NA
j_gene: TRBJ2-1
d_gene: TRBD2
v_gene: TRBV7-2
CDR3aa: CASSPGLDANEQFF
CDR3nt: TGTGCCAGCAGCCCGGGACTAGACGCCAATGAGCAGTTCTTC

abundance: many
j_gene: TRBJ2-3
d_gene: NA
v_gene: TRBV20-1
CDR3aa: CSAPALPDTSDTQYF
CDR3nt: TGCAGTGCTCCCGCCCTTCCGGATACGTCAGATACGCAGTATTTT

abundance: NA
j_gene: TRBJ2-5
d_gene: TRBD2
v_gene: TRBV6-5
CDR3aa: CASSYTRLAVTETQYF
CDR3nt: TGTGCCAGCAGTTACACCCGGCTAGCGGTCACGGAGACCCAGTACTTC

abundance: NA
j_gene: TRBJ1-2
d_gene: NA
v_gene: TRBV12-3/TRBV12-4
CDR3aa: CASSLTMVYGYTF
CDR3nt: TGTGCCAGCAGTTTAACCATGGTCTATGGCTACACCTTC

abundance: NA
j_gene: TRBJ2-2
d_gene: TRBD1
v_gene: TRBV3-1
CDR3aa: CASGTNRGFNTGELFF
CDR3nt: TGTGCCAGCGGAACAAACAGGGGCTTCAACACCGGGGAGCTGTTTTTT

abundance: many
j_gene: TRBJ1-6
d_gene: NA
v_gene: TRBV2
CDR3aa: CASSEGRSSPLHF
CDR3nt: TGTGCCAGCAGTGAGGGGAGGAGTTCACCCCTCCACTTT

abundance: NA
j_gene: TRBJ2-3
d_gene: NA
v_gene: TRBV7-3
CDR3aa: CASSTGRSTDTQYF
CDR3nt: TGTGCCAGCAGCACCGGACGGAGCACAGATACGCAGTATTTT

abundance: NA
j_gene: TRBJ2-7
d_gene: NA
v_gene: TRBV6-1
CDR3aa: CASSGWGFENEQYF
CDR3nt: TGTGCCAGCAGCGGATGGGGGTTTGAGAACGAGCAGTACTTC

abundance: many
j_gene: TRBJ2-1
d_gene: NA
v_gene: TRBV24-1
CDR3aa: CATSPNGHEQFF
CDR3nt: TGTGCCACCAGTCCTAATGGGCATGAGCAGTTCTTC

abundance: NA
j_gene: TRBJ2-1
d_gene: NA
v_gene: TRBV7-3
CDR3aa: CASSLRDSGASYNEQFF
CDR3nt: TGTGCCAGCAGCTTACGGGATAGCGGAGCCTCCTACAATGAGCAGTTCTTC

abundance: many
j_gene: TRBJ1-1
d_gene: NA
v_gene: TRBV6-1
CDR3aa: CASFPSSDGYTEAFF
CDR3nt: TGTGCCAGCTTTCCCTCCTCCGACGGTTACACTGAAGCTTTCTTT

abundance: many
j_gene: TRBJ1-2
d_gene: NA
v_gene: TRBV6-5
CDR3aa: CASSYSRGSAYGYTF
CDR3nt: TGTGCCAGCAGTTACTCGAGGGGTAGTGCCTATGGCTACACCTTC

abundance: many
j_gene: TRBJ2-7
d_gene: TRBD1
v_gene: TRBV12-3/TRBV12-4
CDR3aa: CASSFDRGEYEQYF
CDR3nt: TGTGCCAGCAGTTTTGACAGGGGGGAGTACGAGCAGTACTTC

abundance: many
j_gene: TRBJ1-1
d_gene: NA
v_gene: TRBV2
CDR3aa: CASSEMVGGGGSEAFF
CDR3nt: TGTGCCAGCAGTGAAATGGTTGGGGGAGGAGGGAGTGAAGCTTTCTTT

abundance: NA
j_gene: TRBJ2-1
d_gene: NA
v_gene: TRBV27
CDR3aa: CASSFRWSSYNEQFF
CDR3nt: TGTGCCAGCAGTTTTCGTTGGAGCTCCTACAATGAGCAGTTCTTC

abundance: NA
j_gene: TRBJ2-4
d_gene: NA
v_gene: TRBV9
CDR3aa: CASSVDLLQAIQYF
CDR3nt: TGTGCCAGCAGCGTAGACCTCCTACAAGCGATTCAGTACTTC

abundance: many
j_gene: TRBJ2-1
d_gene: NA
v_gene: TRBV28
CDR3aa: CASSYEDRILDEQFF
CDR3nt: TGTGCCAGCAGTTACGAGGACAGAATATTGGATGAGCAGTTCTTC

abundance: NA
j_gene: TRBJ2-1
d_gene: TRBD2
v_gene: TRBV24-1
CDR3aa: CATSDPGTSGQSYNEQFF
CDR3nt: TGTGCCACCAGTGACCCCGGGACTAGCGGGCAATCCTACAATGAGCAGTTCTTC

abundance: many
j_gene: TRBJ1-5
d_gene: TRBD1
v_gene: TRBV18
CDR3aa: CASRQGFDQPQHF
CDR3nt: TGTGCCAGCCGACAGGGATTTGATCAGCCCCAGCATTTT

abundance: many
j_gene: TRBJ2-1
d_gene: NA
v_gene: TRBV30
CDR3aa: CAWKRLVSIPEQFF
CDR3nt: TGTGCCTGGAAACGGCTAGTAAGTATTCCTGAGCAGTTCTTC

abundance: many
j_gene: TRBJ1-2
d_gene: NA
v_gene: TRBV27
CDR3aa: CASSLNANYGYTF
CDR3nt: TGTGCCAGCAGTTTAAACGCTAACTATGGCTACACCTTC

abundance: many
j_gene: TRBJ1-1
d_gene: TRBD1
v_gene: TRBV7-3
CDR3aa: CATKGQMNTEAFF
CDR3nt: TGTGCCACTAAGGGACAGATGAACACTGAAGCTTTCTTT

abundance: NA
j_gene: TRBJ1-5
d_gene: NA
v_gene: TRBV25-1
CDR3aa: CASSESGDSNQPQHF
CDR3nt: TGTGCCAGCAGTGAATCAGGGGACAGCAATCAGCCCCAGCATTTT

abundance: NA
j_gene: TRBJ2-7
d_gene: TRBD2
v_gene: TRBV5-1
CDR3aa: CASSRGLAASEQYF
CDR3nt: TGCGCCAGCAGCAGGGGACTAGCGGCTAGCGAGCAGTACTTC

abundance: NA
j_gene: TRBJ2-2
d_gene: NA
v_gene: TRBV11-2
CDR3aa: CASSLDLNGPSNTGELFF
CDR3nt: TGTGCCAGCAGCTTAGATCTAAACGGCCCATCGAACACCGGGGAGCTGTTTTTT

abundance: many
j_gene: TRBJ2-1
d_gene: TRBD1
v_gene: TRBV20-1
CDR3aa: CSAPRTGAEQFF
CDR3nt: TGCAGTGCTCCCAGGACAGGGGCTGAGCAGTTCTTC

abundance: many
j_gene: TRBJ1-1
d_gene: NA
v_gene: TRBV14
CDR3aa: CASSPLRQGTDAFF
CDR3nt: TGTGCCAGCAGCCCCCTGAGGCAGGGAACAGACGCTTTCTTT

abundance: many
j_gene: TRBJ1-5
d_gene: NA
v_gene: TRBV20-1
CDR3aa: CSATGQLNQPQHF
CDR3nt: TGCAGTGCTACTGGACAGCTAAATCAGCCCCAGCATTTT

abundance: many
j_gene: TRBJ2-1
d_gene: TRBD2
v_gene: TRBV20-1
CDR3aa: CSATTSGIEQFF
CDR3nt: TGCAGTGCGACAACTAGCGGGATTGAGCAGTTCTTC

abundance: few
j_gene: TRBJ2-7
d_gene: NA
v_gene: TRBV19
CDR3aa: CASSTAHNYEQYF
CDR3nt: TGTGCCAGTAGTACAGCCCATAACTACGAGCAGTACTTC

abundance: many
j_gene: TRBJ1-1
d_gene: NA
v_gene: TRBV29-1
CDR3aa: CSVGVLRDFEAFF
CDR3nt: TGCAGCGTTGGCGTCCTCCGGGACTTCGAAGCTTTCTTT

abundance: many
j_gene: TRBJ1-1
d_gene: TRBD1
v_gene: TRBV28
CDR3aa: CASSLKPTGEAFF
CDR3nt: TGTGCCAGCAGCCTAAAGCCGACAGGGGAAGCTTTCTTT

abundance: many
j_gene: TRBJ2-7
d_gene: NA
v_gene: TRBV2
CDR3aa: CASSERDGFYEQYF
CDR3nt: TGTGCCAGCAGTGAACGGGACGGCTTCTACGAGCAGTACTTC

abundance: NA
j_gene: TRBJ2-3
d_gene: NA
v_gene: TRBV2
CDR3aa: CASSEFQADTQYF
CDR3nt: TGTGCCAGCAGTGAGTTTCAAGCAGATACGCAGTATTTT

abundance: many
j_gene: TRBJ1-3
d_gene: NA
v_gene: TRBV28
CDR3aa: CASRSQGNTIYF
CDR3nt: TGTGCCAGCAGATCACAGGGAAACACCATATATTTT

abundance: many
j_gene: TRBJ2-2
d_gene: TRBD2
v_gene: TRBV19
CDR3aa: CASRRLAGAVIHNTGELFF
CDR3nt: TGTGCCAGCAGACGACTAGCGGGAGCGGTTATTCATAACACCGGGGAGCTGTTTTTT

abundance: many
j_gene: TRBJ2-5
d_gene: TRBD1
v_gene: TRBV2
CDR3aa: CASSPRTGSETQYF
CDR3nt: TGTGCCAGCAGCCCTAGGACAGGGAGTGAGACCCAGTACTTC

abundance: many
j_gene: TRBJ2-5
d_gene: TRBD2
v_gene: TRBV3-1
CDR3aa: CASVMTSGYQETQYF
CDR3nt: TGTGCCAGCGTGATGACTAGCGGGTACCAAGAGACCCAGTACTTC

abundance: many
j_gene: TRBJ1-5
d_gene: NA
v_gene: TRBV27
CDR3aa: CASSSRGVQPQHF
CDR3nt: TGTGCCAGCTCATCGAGGGGGGTTCAGCCCCAGCATTTT

abundance: many
j_gene: TRBJ2-6
d_gene: NA
v_gene: TRBV12-5
CDR3aa: CASGLVLGDGANVLTF
CDR3nt: TGTGCTAGTGGTTTGGTATTAGGGGACGGGGCCAACGTCCTGACTTTC

abundance: few
j_gene: TRBJ1-1
d_gene: NA
v_gene: TRBV19
CDR3aa: CATLQNTEAFF
CDR3nt: TGTGCCACCTTACAGAACACTGAAGCTTTCTTT

abundance: many
j_gene: TRBJ2-1
d_gene: NA
v_gene: TRBV5-1
CDR3aa: CASTPGWSDEQFF
CDR3nt: TGCGCCAGCACCCCGGGGTGGAGCGATGAGCAGTTCTTC

abundance: many
j_gene: TRBJ1-2
d_gene: NA
v_gene: TRBV2
CDR3aa: CASSWDGFYGYTF
CDR3nt: TGTGCCAGCAGTTGGGACGGATTCTATGGCTACACCTTC

abundance: many
j_gene: TRBJ2-7
d_gene: TRBD2
v_gene: TRBV3-1
CDR3aa: CASSSTSGMWYEQYF
CDR3nt: TGTGCCAGCAGCTCGACTAGCGGGATGTGGTACGAGCAGTACTTC

abundance: many
j_gene: TRBJ2-1
d_gene: TRBD2
v_gene: TRBV20-1
CDR3aa: CSASGGGTSSYNEQFF
CDR3nt: TGCAGTGCTAGTGGGGGGGGGACTAGCAGCTACAATGAGCAGTTCTTC

abundance: many
j_gene: TRBJ1-1
d_gene: NA
v_gene: TRBV29-1
CDR3aa: CSVGGRLNTEAFF
CDR3nt: TGCAGCGTTGGGGGACGGCTGAACACTGAAGCTTTCTTT

abundance: NA
j_gene: TRBJ1-1
d_gene: NA
v_gene: TRBV6-1
CDR3aa: CAGRNGGINTEAFF
CDR3nt: TGTGCCGGCAGAAACGGGGGAATTAACACTGAAGCTTTCTTT